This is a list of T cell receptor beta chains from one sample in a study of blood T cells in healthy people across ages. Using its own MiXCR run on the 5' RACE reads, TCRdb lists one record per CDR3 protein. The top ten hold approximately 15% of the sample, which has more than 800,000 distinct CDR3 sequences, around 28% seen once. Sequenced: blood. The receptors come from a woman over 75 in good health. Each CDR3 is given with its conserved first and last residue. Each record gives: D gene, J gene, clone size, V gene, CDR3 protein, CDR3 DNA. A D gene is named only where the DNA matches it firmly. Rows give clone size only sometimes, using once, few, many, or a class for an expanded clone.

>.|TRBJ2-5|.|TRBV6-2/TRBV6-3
CASSTRAGEGETQYF
TGTGCCAGCAGTACCCGGGCCGGCGAGGGAGAGACCCAGTACTTC
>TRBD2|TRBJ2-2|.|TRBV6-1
CASRMSSGGGGELFF
TGTGCCAGCAGGATGTCTAGCGGGGGCGGCGGGGAGCTGTTTTTT
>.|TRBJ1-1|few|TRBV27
CASSWVGTAEAFF
TGTGCCAGCAGTTGGGTTGGTACCGCTGAAGCTTTCTTT
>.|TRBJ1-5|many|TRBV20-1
CSAREGRGNNQPQHF
TGCAGTGCTAGAGAAGGACGGGGTAACAATCAGCCCCAGCATTTT
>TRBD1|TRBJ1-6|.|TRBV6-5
CASSYEGAFLGSPRHF
TGTGCCAGCAGTTACGAGGGGGCCTTTCTAGGATCACCCCGCCACTTT
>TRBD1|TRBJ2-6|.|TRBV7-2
CASTTGVFGANVLTF
TGTGCCAGCACTACAGGGGTGTTCGGGGCCAACGTCCTGACTTTC
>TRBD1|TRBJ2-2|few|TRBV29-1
CSELGQLSTGELFF
TGCAGCGAGCTGGGACAGTTAAGCACCGGGGAGCTGTTTTTT
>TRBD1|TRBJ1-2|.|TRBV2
CASSASTGGFYGYTF
TGTGCCAGCAGCGCTTCGACAGGGGGCTTCTATGGCTACACCTTC
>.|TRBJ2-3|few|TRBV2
CASSGQTTDTQYF
TGTGCCAGCTCAGGACAGACCACAGATACGCAGTATTTT
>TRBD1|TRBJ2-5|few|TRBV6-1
CASKRTGGPEETQYF
TGTGCCAGCAAACGGACAGGGGGACCAGAAGAGACCCAGTACTTC
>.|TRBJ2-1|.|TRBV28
CASSRVPSSYNEQFF
TGTGCCAGCAGCCGGGTCCCGAGCTCCTACAATGAGCAGTTCTTC
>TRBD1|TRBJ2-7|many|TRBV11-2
CASSLLMGQTWSYEQYF
TGTGCCAGCAGCTTACTAATGGGACAGACCTGGTCCTACGAGCAGTACTTC
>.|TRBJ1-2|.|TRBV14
CASSQYSTGSYGYTF
TGTGCCAGCAGCCAATATTCTACAGGGAGCTATGGCTACACCTTC
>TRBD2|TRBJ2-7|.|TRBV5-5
CASSFGDPVFASGGLYEQYF
TGTGCCAGCAGCTTCGGGGATCCAGTTTTCGCTAGCGGGGGCCTCTACGAGCAGTACTTC
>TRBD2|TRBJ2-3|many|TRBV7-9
CASSFGLAGVDTQYF
TGTGCCAGCAGCTTCGGACTAGCGGGGGTGGATACGCAGTATTTT
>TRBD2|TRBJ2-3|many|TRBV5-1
CASSLSGGGTDTQYF
TGTGCCAGCAGCCTTAGCGGGGGAGGCACAGATACGCAGTATTTT
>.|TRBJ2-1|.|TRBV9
CASSAGTTYNEQFF
TGTGCCAGCAGCGCCGGGACAACCTACAATGAGCAGTTCTTC
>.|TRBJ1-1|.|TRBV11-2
CASRPGRGREGKNTEAFF
TGTGCCAGCAGGCCGGGGAGAGGGAGGGAGGGGAAGAACACTGAAGCTTTCTTT
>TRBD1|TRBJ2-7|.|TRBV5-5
CASTHGTGGLEAQYF
TGTGCCAGCACCCACGGGACAGGGGGCTTGGAGGCCCAGTACTTC
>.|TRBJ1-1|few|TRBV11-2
CASSEQPATEAFF
TGTGCCAGCAGCGAGCAACCGGCCACTGAAGCTTTCTTT
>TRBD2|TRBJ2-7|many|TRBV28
CASSFAGTSTYEQYF
TGTGCCAGCAGCTTTGCCGGGACTAGTACGTACGAGCAGTACTTC
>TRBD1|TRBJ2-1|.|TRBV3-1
CASSPSPGTGEGSYNEQFF
TGTGCCAGCAGCCCCAGTCCCGGGACAGGGGAGGGGTCCTACAATGAGCAGTTCTTC
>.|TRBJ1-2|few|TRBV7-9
CASSTGRADNYGYTF
TGTGCCAGCAGCACGGGACGGGCGGATAACTATGGCTACACCTTC
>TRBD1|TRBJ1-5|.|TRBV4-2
CASSQAGTAYQPQHF
TGTGCCAGCAGCCAAGCCGGGACAGCATATCAGCCCCAGCATTTT
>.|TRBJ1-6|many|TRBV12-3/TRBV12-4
CASSLIGDNSPLHF
TGTGCCAGCAGTTTGATAGGAGATAATTCACCCCTCCACTTT
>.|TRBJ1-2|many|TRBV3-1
CASSPAGGGLYGYTF
TGTGCCAGCAGCCCGGCAGGTGGAGGGCTCTATGGCTACACCTTC
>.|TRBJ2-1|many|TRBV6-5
CASSYSQASYNEQFF
TGTGCCAGCAGTTACTCGCAGGCGTCCTACAATGAGCAGTTCTTC